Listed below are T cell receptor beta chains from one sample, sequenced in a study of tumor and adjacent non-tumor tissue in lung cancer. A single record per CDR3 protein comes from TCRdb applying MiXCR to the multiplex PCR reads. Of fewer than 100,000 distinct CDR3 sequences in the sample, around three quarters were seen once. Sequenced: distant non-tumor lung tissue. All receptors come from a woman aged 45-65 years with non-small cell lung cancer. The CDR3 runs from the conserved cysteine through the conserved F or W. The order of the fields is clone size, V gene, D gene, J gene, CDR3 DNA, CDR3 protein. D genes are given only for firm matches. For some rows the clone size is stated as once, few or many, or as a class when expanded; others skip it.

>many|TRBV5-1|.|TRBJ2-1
TGCGCCAGCAGTAGGGGGGGGGGCAATGAGCAGTTCTTC
CASSRGGGNEQFF
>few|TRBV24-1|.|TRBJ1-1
TGTGCCACCAGTGGTTGGTCATGGAACACTGAAGCTTTCTTT
CATSGWSWNTEAFF
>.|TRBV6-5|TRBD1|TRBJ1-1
TGTGCCAGCAGTAATCCGGGACAGCGGGGCACTGAAGCTTTCTTT
CASSNPGQRGTEAFF
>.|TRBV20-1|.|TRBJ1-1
TGCAGTACTCCTGAAACGGGGGTACAAGCCTTCTTT
CSTPETGVQAFF
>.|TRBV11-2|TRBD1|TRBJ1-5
TGTGCCAGCAGCCTCTCTTACAGGGGCAATCAGCCCCTGCATTTT
CASSLSYRGNQPLHF
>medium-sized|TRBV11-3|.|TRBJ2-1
TGTGCCAGCAGCTTAACGGGACGCTCCTACAATGAGCAGTTCTTC
CASSLTGRSYNEQFF
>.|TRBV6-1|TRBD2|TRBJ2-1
TGTTCCCTCAGCCAGCGGGAGGGGCTTTACGATGAGCAGTTCTTC
CSLSQREGLYDEQFF
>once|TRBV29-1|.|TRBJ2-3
TGCAACGTTGTGCAATATACCCAGTATTTT
CNVVQYTQYF
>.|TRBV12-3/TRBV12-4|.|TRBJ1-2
TGTGCCAGCGGTTCGGGACGAGCTAACTATGGCTACACCTTC
CASGSGRANYGYTF
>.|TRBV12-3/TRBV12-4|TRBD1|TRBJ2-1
TGTGCCAGCAGTTTAGAGGACAGGCCTTTCTTC
CASSLEDRPFF
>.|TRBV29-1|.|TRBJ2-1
TGCAGTATTGAAAAAGGCTACAATGAGCAGTTCTTC
CSIEKGYNEQFF
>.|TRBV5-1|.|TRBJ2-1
TGCGCCAGTGGGGAGGGGGGCTCGGGGTACAATGAGCAGTTCTTC
CASGEGGSGYNEQFF
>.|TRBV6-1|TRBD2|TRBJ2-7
TGTGCCAGCAGTCACGTTGTAGCGGGCAGGAACTACGAGCAGTACTTC
CASSHVVAGRNYEQYF
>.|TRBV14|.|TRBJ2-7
TGTGCCAGCGGCCAAGTTCATGCCTACGAGCAATACTTC
CASGQVHAYEQYF
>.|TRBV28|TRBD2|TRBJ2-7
TGTGCCAGCAGATTAAAAACTAGCGGGCTAGCCTACGAGCAATACTTC
CASRLKTSGLAYEQYF
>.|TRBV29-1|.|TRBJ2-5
TGCAGCGTTGCAGATCCGAGACAGGCGCCACTAAAGACCCAGTACTTC
CSVADPRQAPLKTQYF
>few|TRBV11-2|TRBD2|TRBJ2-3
TGTGCCAGCAGTTCGTTAGCGGGAGCGGGCGGGGCAGATACGCAGTATTTT
CASSSLAGAGGADTQYF
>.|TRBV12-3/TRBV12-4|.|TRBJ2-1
TGTGCCAGCAGTTTCATGGGTCTCAATGAGCAATTCTTC
CASSFMGLNEQFF
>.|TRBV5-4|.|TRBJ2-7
TGTGCCAGCAGCTTAATCGAGGACCGGGCCTGCGAGCAATACTTC
CASSLIEDRACEQYF
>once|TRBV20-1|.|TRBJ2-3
TGCAATGCTAGAAGTAGCGGAATCACAGATACGCAGTACTTT
CNARSSGITDTQYF
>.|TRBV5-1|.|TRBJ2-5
TGCGCCAGCAGCCCAGGACTAACCGGGAGAAGCGAGACCCAGTGCTTC
CASSPGLTGRSETQCF
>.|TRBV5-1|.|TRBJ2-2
TGCGCCAGCGGCACGGGGGCGAACACCGTGGAGCTGCTTTTT
CASGTGANTVELLF
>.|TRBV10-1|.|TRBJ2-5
TGCGACAGACCCACCATGAGAGATACTCAGTACTTC
CDRPTMRDTQYF
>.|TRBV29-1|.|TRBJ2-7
TGCATCGTGGAGGCGCAGAACTACGAGCAGTACTTC
CIVEAQNYEQYF
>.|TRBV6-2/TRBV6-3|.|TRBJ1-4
TGTGCCAGCAGTCAGTGGCAAACTAATGGAAAACTGTTTTTT
CASSQWQTNGKLFF
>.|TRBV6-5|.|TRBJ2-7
TGTGCCAGCAGTAAGTCCGGGATACCACCCTACGAGCAGTACTTC
CASSKSGIPPYEQYF